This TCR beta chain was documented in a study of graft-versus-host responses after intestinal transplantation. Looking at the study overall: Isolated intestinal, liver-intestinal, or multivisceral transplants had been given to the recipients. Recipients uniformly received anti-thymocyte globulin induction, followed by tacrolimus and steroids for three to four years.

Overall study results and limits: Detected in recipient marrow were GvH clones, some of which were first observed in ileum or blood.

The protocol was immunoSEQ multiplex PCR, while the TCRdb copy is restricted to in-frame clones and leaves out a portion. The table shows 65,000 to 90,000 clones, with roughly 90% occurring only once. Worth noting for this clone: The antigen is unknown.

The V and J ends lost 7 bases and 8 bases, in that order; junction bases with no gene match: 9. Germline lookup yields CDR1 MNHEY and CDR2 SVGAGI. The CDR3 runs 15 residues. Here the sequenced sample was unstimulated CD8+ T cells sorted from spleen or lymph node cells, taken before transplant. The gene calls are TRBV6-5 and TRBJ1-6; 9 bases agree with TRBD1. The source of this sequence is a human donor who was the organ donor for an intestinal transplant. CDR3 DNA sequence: TGTGCCAGCACCGAAGGGACAGGGTACCATTCACCCCTCCACTTT. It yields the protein CASTEGTGYHSPLHF.